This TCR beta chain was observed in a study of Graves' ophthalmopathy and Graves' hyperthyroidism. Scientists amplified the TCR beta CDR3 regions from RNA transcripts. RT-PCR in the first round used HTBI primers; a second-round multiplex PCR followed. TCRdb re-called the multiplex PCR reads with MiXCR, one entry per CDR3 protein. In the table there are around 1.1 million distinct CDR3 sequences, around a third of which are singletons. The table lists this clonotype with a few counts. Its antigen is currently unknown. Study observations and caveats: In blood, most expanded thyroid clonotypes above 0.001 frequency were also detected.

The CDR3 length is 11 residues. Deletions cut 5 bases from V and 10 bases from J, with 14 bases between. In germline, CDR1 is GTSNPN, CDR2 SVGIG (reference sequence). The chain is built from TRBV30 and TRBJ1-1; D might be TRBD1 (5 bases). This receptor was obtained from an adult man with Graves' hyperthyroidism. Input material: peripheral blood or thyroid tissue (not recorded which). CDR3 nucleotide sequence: TGTGCCTGGGAGACCGTAGGGGCAGCTTTCTTT. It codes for CAWETVGAAFF.